This T cell receptor (beta chain) derives from a study of T cell responses to AZD1222 COVID-19 vaccine. This clone showed up just a few times. The antigen remains unidentified. Study findings and constraints: Across spike, vaccine-associated CD4 TCRs were found, dominant at 160-218 and 743-854.

Germline CDR1 and CDR2: LNHDA and SQIVND (reference sequence). Trimming removed 3 bases at V and 1 base at J, with 10 bases between. This CDR3 is 14 amino acids long. TCRdb's copy holds only in-frame clones and misses some; the assay was immunoSEQ multiplex PCR. The sample lists some 97,000 clones, 88% seen once, with about 1.8% in the top ten. The chain is built from TRBV19 and TRBJ2-7, with a possible D match to TRBD2 (5 bases). The TCR comes from an adult in good health. The sequencing used peripheral blood, collected on day 0 of AZD1222 vaccination. This CDR3 is CASSMRAESYEQYF. As DNA, the CDR3 is TGTGCCAGTAGTATGCGGGCGGAGTCCTACGAGCAGTACTTC.